These 20 T cell receptor beta chains came from one sample sequenced in a study of T-cell reconstitution after alpha-beta-depleted transplantation in children. Unique molecular identifiers featured in how the TCRbeta library was prepared. TCRdb analysed the PCR reads with MiXCR anew, one entry per CDR3 protein. Of around 960,000 distinct CDR3 sequences in the sample, about 31% are singletons; the top ten hold 25% to 35%. Sequences were derived from PBMCs, mostly from graft donor cells, sampled 360 days after TCRalphabeta/CD19-depleted stem cell transplant. These receptors all stem from a boy under three years old who had a stem cell transplant for SCID, so the T cells may come from the graft donor.

This clonotype came up many times. The gene calls are TRBV20-1 and TRBJ2-3; 10 positions match TRBD2. CDR1 and CDR2 (germline): DFQATT, SNEGSKA (reference sequence). CDR3 length equals 15 residues. The trim removed 5 bases at V and 0 bases at J, leaving 5 bases unmatched. CDR3 loop: CSAFRAGGSTDTQYF. The CDR3 DNA is TGCAGTGCTTTTAGAGCGGGGGGGAGCACAGATACGCAGTATTTT.

The V and J genes are TRBV27 and TRBJ2-7; 13 bases agree with TRBD2. The CDR3 totals 16 residues. The germline V gene has CDR1 MNHEY and CDR2 SMNVEV (reference sequence). V lost 5 bases and J lost 7; bases outside the gene matches: 11. The DNA of the CDR3 is TGTGCCAGCAGTCCTCGCTTACTAGCGGGGGGGCGGGAGCAGTACTTC. This sequence encodes CASSPRLLAGGREQYF.

This clonotype appeared a few times. In nucleotides, the CDR3 is TGTGCCAGCAGTTACTCGCTAGCGGGGATCACAGATACGCAGTATTTT. Translating gives CASSYSLAGITDTQYF. The rearrangement joins TRBV6-5 to TRBJ2-3; 9 bases are shared with TRBD2. The germline CDR1 and CDR2 sequences are MNHEY and SVGAGI. The V segment lost 0 bases and the J segment 2 bases; nucleotides outside the gene matches: 3. This CDR3 has 16 residues.

This clonotype was counted only a few times. The V gene is TRBV20-1, the J gene TRBJ2-1; the match to TRBD2 covers 11 bases. Germline CDR1 is DFQATT and CDR2 is SNEGSKA (reference sequence). V shed 5 bases and J 10 bases; nucleotides not matched to a gene: 16. This CDR3 has 16 residues. CDR3 region: CSAQLTFSGGAGEQFF. The CDR3, as DNA: TGCAGTGCTCAACTTACTTTTAGCGGGGGGGCGGGGGAGCAGTTCTTC.

This clonotype has more than one count but fewer than ten. V usage is TRBV6-1 and J usage is TRBJ1-1, with D uncertain. Germline V gives CDR1 MNHNS, CDR2 SASEGT. The CDR3 sequence is 14 residues long. V was pared by 5 bases and J by 3 bases, with 13 bases between. For the CDR3, the DNA is TGTGCCAGCAGTAGAAGGTCCAGAGACACTGAAGCTTTCTTT. Protein sequence: CASSRRSRDTEAFF.

This clonotype was detected a few times. The rearrangement links TRBV12-3 or TRBV12-4 to TRBJ1-1; D remains unclear. The CDR3 totals 12 residues. V lost 6 bases to trimming and J lost 1 base, with 6 bases between them. This CDR3 reads CASSRWNTEAFF. The CDR3 DNA reads as TGTGCCAGCAGCCGTTGGAACACTGAAGCTTTCTTT.

V gene TRBV10-3 combines with J gene TRBJ1-1, with D unresolved. The V and J ends lost 6 bases and 2 bases respectively, with 10 bases between them. The CDR3 sequence is 13 residues long. Germline CDR1 and CDR2: ENHRY and SYGVKD. CDR3 in amino acids: CAISPGPNTEAFF. The CDR3 DNA sequence: TGTGCCATCAGCCCCGGGCCCAACACTGAAGCTTTCTTT.

This clonotype was seen only a few times. The J gene is TRBJ1-2, the V gene TRBV5-1; possible D gene TRBD1, 5 bases. This CDR3 is built from 12 residues. Germline loops: CDR1 SGHRS, CDR2 YFSETQ. The ends were cut back, 0 bases at V and 8 bases at J, with 8 bases in the middle. The CDR3 region has the DNA TGCGCCAGCAGCTTGGAGGGGAAAGGCTACACCTTC. Translating gives CASSLEGKGYTF.

There are a few counts of this clonotype. This rearrangement joins TRBV20-1 to TRBJ1-1; TRBD1 matches 11 bases. CDR1 DFQATT and CDR2 SNEGSKA come from the germline V gene (reference sequence). The junction had 6 bases not matched to a gene; V was cut back by 2 bases and J by 4 bases. There are 15 residues in the CDR3. The CDR3 nucleotides are TGCAGTGCTAGAACTTCCGGGACAGGGGGCACTGAAGCTTTCTTT. This gives the protein CSARTSGTGGTEAFF.

This chain joins TRBV12-3 or TRBV12-4 and TRBJ1-5, with D possibly matching TRBD1 (5 bases). CDR3 size: 18 residues. V was trimmed by 5 bases and J by 0 bases, leaving 20 bases between them. CDR3 in amino acids: CASSAGLPAPYSNQPQHF. CDR3 DNA: TGTGCCAGCAGTGCGGGACTCCCGGCGCCTTATAGCAATCAGCCCCAGCATTTT.

The V gene is TRBV7-2, the J gene TRBJ2-7; a weak D match, TRBD2 (6 bases). Trimming removed 4 bases from V and 4 bases from J, with 20 bases in between. Germline CDR1 reads SGHTA; CDR2 reads FQGNSA. There are 16 residues in the CDR3. The CDR3 spells CASSSPYGGGLYEQYF. CDR3 in DNA: TGTGCCAGCAGCTCCCCGTATGGTGGCGGACTATACGAGCAGTACTTC.

This chain uses TRBV12-3 or TRBV12-4 with TRBJ2-1, with TRBD2 matching over 15 bases. V lost 5 bases and J lost 9; bases outside the gene matches: 5. The CDR3 has 15 amino acids. The CDR3 nucleotides are TGTGCCAGCAGTCCCCGGACTAGCGGGGGGGGTGAGCAGTTCTTC. This sequence encodes CASSPRTSGGGEQFF.

The chain links TRBV12-3 or TRBV12-4 to TRBJ2-3; no clear D gene. There are 14 residues in the CDR3. Trimming pared 2 bases from V and 2 bases from J, leaving 8 bases between. CDR3 sequence reads: CASSLILATDTQYF. CDR3 bases: TGTGCCAGCAGTTTAATCCTGGCCACAGATACGCAGTATTTT.

The table lists this clonotype with a few counts. This sequence joins TRBV4-2 and TRBJ2-7; D possibly corresponds to TRBD2 (5 bases). Trimming stripped 1 base from V and 2 bases from J, with 15 bases between. In germline, CDR1 is LGHNA, CDR2 YNFKEQ. CDR3 size: 16 residues. CDR3 loop: CASSQGGRREAYEQYF. CDR3 sequence (DNA): TGTGCCAGCAGCCAAGGAGGGCGGAGAGAGGCCTACGAGCAGTACTTC.

The J gene is TRBJ2-5, the V gene TRBV12-3 or TRBV12-4; D might be TRBD1 (5 bases). V gave up 5 bases and J gave up 5 bases, with 15 bases separating them. The CDR3 is made up of 14 amino acids. CDR3 amino acids: CASSNNQGWETQYF. The CDR3, as DNA: TGTGCCAGCAGTAACAATCAGGGATGGGAGACCCAGTACTTC.

The chain carries TRBV12-3 or TRBV12-4 and TRBJ1-6, with 9 bases lining up with TRBD1. CDR3 length: 15 amino acids. J was trimmed by 10 bases and V by 3 bases; bases with no gene match: 7. The CDR3: CASSFRGQGRSPLHF. The CDR3 bases are TGTGCCAGCAGTTTTAGGGGACAGGGCCGATCACCCCTCCACTTT.

The rearrangement joins TRBV3-1 to TRBJ2-7, with D maybe TRBD1 (6 bases). This CDR3 contains 14 residues. V gave up 4 bases and J gave up 3 bases, with 13 bases separating them. The germline V gene encodes CDR1 LGHDT and CDR2 YNNKEL (reference sequence). CDR3 coding DNA: TGTGCCAGCAGCCCTGGACAGCCTTTCTACGAGCAGTACTTC. It encodes CASSPGQPFYEQYF.

V usage is TRBV20-1 and J usage is TRBJ2-5, with unresolved D. CDR3 length equals 13 residues. Germline loops: CDR1 DFQATT, CDR2 SNEGSKA (reference sequence). Deletions cut 7 bases from V and 0 bases from J, with 12 bases between. The CDR3 nucleotides are TGCAGTGTGCCCAAGCGTAACCAAGAGACCCAGTACTTC. Encoded protein: CSVPKRNQETQYF.

This chain links TRBV5-1 with TRBJ2-5; the match to TRBD2 covers 8 bases. Germline CDR1 is SGHRS and CDR2 is YFSETQ. Trimming removed 4 bases from V and 4 bases from J; junction bases left unmatched: 15. The CDR3 has 17 amino acids. CDR3 residues: CASSRLASNGNAETQYF. As DNA, the CDR3 is TGCGCCAGCAGCCGACTAGCGAGTAATGGCAACGCAGAGACCCAGTACTTC.

Only a few counts were recorded for this clonotype. This chain connects TRBV3-1 to TRBJ2-1, with D unresolved. The germline CDR1 and CDR2 sequences are LGHDT and YNNKEL (reference sequence). V was trimmed by 1 base and J by 4 bases, leaving 11 bases between them. There are 15 residues in the CDR3. The DNA of the CDR3 is TGTGCCAGCAGCCAAGGTCAGCTCCGGTACAATGAGCAGTTCTTC. The encoded protein is CASSQGQLRYNEQFF.